This paragraph covers one T cell receptor (beta chain) sequence. This sample is part of a study of early stage breast cancer tumors. The germline V gene encodes CDR1 SGHDN and CDR2 FVKESK. CDR3 size: 16 residues. The V and J ends lost 0 bases and 4 bases respectively, with 15 bases between them. Data came from immunoSEQ multiplex PCR; TCRdb stores just in-frame clones and leaves some out. The table lists tens of thousands of clones, 74% of them singletons. The chain recombines TRBV14 with TRBJ1-1; the D gene is possibly TRBD1 (5 bases). Sequenced: blood. The TCR was taken from a person aged 55 to 69 with breast cancer. The CDR3 nucleotides are TGTGCCAGCAGCCAAGATCGTCAGGGAAGAAGCACTGAAGCTTTCTTT. Amino acids: CASSQDRQGRSTEAFF.